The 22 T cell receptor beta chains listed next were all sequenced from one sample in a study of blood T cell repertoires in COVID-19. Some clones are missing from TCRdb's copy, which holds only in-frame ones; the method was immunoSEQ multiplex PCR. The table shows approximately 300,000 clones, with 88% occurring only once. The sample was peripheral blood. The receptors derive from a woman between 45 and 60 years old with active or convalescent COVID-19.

The CDR3 DNA reads as TGTGCCAGTAGTAAAGGGAGGGCGGATCAGCCCCAGCATTTT. It is translated as CASSKGRADQPQHF. This chain connects TRBV19 to TRBJ1-5; D is uncertain. CDR1 is LNHDA, CDR2 SQIVND, per germline (reference sequence). Between the trimmed V and J ends, which lost 4 bases and 5 bases, there was a span of 12 bases. The CDR3 sequence is 14 residues long.

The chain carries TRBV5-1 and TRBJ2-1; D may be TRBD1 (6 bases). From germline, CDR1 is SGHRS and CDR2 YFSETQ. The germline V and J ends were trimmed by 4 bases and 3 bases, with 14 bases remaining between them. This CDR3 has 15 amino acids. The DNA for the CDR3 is TGCGCCAGCAGCGCTGGACAGTTCGACTACAATGAGCAGTTCTTC. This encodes CASSAGQFDYNEQFF.

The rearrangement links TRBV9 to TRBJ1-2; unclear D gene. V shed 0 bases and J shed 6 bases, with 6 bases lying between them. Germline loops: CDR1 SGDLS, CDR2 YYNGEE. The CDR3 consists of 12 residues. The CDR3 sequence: CASSVAGDGYTF. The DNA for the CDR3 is TGTGCCAGCAGCGTAGCTGGAGATGGCTACACCTTC.

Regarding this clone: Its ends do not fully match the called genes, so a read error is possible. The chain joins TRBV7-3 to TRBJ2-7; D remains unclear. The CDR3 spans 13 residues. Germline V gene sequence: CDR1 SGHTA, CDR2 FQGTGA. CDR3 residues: CASSLTLAGPLFF. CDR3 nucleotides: TGTGCCAGCAGCTTAACGTTGGCAGGCCCCTTGTTCTTC.

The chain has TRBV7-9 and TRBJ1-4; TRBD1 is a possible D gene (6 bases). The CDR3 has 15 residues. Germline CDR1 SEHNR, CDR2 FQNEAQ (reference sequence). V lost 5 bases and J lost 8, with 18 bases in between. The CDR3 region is CASSPGTLGGEKLFF. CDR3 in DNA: TGTGCCAGCAGCCCAGGGACACTCGGAGGCGAAAAACTGTTTTTT.

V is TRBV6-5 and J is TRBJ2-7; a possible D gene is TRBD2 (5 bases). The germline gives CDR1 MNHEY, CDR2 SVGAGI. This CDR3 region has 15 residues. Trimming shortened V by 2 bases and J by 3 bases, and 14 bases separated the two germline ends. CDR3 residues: CASSYARGSHYEQYF. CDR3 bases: TGTGCCAGCAGTTACGCCCGGGGAAGCCACTACGAGCAGTACTTC.

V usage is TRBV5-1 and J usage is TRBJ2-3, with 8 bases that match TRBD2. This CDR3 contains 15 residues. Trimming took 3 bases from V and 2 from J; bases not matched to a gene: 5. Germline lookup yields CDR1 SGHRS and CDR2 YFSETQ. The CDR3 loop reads CASSWGSGDTDTQYF. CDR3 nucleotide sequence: TGCGCCAGCAGCTGGGGTAGCGGGGACACAGATACGCAGTATTTT.

CDR3 sequence (DNA): TGTGCCAGCAGCTTAGAGGCAGGGTTGAACACTGAAGCTTTCTTT. It encodes CASSLEAGLNTEAFF. The chain has TRBV7-9 and TRBJ1-1; D is possibly TRBD1 (5 bases). The V end was cut by 1 base, the J end by 0 bases, with 9 bases between. The germline CDR1 and CDR2 sequences are SEHNR and FQNEAQ (reference sequence). This CDR3 spans 15 amino acids.

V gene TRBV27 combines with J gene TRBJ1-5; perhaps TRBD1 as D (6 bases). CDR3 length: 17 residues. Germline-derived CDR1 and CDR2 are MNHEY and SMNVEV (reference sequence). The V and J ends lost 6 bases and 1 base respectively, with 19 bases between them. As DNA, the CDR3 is TGTGCCAGCAGGGCACAGGGTTCGGGTGGGAGCAATCAGCCCCAGCATTTT. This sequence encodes CASRAQGSGGSNQPQHF.

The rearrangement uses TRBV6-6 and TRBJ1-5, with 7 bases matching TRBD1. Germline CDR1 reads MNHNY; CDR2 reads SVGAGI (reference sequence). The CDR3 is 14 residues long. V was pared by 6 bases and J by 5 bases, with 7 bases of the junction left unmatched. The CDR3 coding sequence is TGTGCCAGCAGCCACGGACAGGCTGATCAGCCCCAGCATTTT. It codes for CASSHGQADQPQHF.

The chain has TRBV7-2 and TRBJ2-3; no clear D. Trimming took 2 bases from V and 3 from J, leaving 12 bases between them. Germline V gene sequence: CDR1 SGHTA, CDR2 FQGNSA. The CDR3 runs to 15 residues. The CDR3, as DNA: TGTGCCAGCAGCTTACGACACCTCTCAACAGATACGCAGTATTTT. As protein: CASSLRHLSTDTQYF.

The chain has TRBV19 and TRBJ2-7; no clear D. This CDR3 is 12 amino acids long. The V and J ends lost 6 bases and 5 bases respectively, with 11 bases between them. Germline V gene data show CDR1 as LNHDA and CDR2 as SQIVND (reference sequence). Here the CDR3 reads CASRGSGNEQYF. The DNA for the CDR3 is TGTGCCAGTAGGGGCTCTGGAAACGAGCAGTACTTC.

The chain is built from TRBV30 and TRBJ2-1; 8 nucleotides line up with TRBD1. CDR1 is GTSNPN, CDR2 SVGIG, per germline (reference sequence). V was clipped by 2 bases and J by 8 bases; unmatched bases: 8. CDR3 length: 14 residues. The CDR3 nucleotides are TGTGCCTGGAGTCTTGGACAGGGAGGCGATGAGCAGTTCTTC. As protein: CAWSLGQGGDEQFF.

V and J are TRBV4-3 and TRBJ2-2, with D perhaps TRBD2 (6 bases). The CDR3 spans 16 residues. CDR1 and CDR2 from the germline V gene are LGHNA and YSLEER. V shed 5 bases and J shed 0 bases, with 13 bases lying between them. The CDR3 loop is CASSVSGGPNTGELFF. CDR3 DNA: TGCGCCAGCAGCGTAAGCGGAGGGCCGAACACCGGGGAGCTGTTTTTT.

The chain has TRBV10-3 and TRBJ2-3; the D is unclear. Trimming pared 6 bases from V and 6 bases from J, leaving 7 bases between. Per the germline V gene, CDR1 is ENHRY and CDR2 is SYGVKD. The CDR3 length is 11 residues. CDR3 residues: CAISQSDTQYF. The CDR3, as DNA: TGTGCCATCAGCCAGTCGGATACGCAGTATTTT.

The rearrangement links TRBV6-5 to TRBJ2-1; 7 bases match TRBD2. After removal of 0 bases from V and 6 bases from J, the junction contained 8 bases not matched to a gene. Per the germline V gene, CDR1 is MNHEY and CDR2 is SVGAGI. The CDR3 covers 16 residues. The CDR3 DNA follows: TGTGCCAGCAGTTACTCGCTCACCTCGGGGGGCAATGAGCAGTTCTTC. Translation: CASSYSLTSGGNEQFF.

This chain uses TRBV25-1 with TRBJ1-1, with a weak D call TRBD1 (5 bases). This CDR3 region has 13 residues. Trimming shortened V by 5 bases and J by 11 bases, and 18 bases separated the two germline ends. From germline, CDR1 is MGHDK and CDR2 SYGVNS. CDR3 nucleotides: TGTGCCAGCAGTCACCTCCAGGGTAGTGGTGCTTTCTTT. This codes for CASSHLQGSGAFF.

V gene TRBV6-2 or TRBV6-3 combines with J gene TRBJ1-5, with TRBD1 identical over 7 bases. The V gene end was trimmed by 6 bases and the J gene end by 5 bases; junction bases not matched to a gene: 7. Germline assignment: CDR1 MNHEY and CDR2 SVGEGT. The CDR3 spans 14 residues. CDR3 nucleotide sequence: TGTGCCAGCAGCGACAGGGTCGTGGATCAGCCCCAGCATTTT. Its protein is CASSDRVVDQPQHF.

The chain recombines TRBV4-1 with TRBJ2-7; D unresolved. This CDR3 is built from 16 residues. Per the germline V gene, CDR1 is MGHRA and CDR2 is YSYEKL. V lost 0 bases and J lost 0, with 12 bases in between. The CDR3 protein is CASSQDPSPSSYEQYF. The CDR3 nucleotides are TGCGCCAGCAGCCAAGATCCCTCTCCGAGCTCCTACGAGCAGTACTTC.

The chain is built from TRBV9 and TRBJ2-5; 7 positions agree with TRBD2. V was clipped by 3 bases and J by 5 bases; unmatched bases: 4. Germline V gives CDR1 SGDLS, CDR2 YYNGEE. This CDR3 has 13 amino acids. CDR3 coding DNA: TGTGCCAGCAGCGCGGGGGGTGGGGAGACCCAGTACTTC. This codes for CASSAGGGETQYF.

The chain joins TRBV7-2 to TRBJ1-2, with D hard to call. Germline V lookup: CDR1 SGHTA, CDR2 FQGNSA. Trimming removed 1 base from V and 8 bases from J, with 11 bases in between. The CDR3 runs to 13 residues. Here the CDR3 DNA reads TGTGCCAGCAGCTTAGACGCGGCGTGGGGCTACACCTTC. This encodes CASSLDAAWGYTF.

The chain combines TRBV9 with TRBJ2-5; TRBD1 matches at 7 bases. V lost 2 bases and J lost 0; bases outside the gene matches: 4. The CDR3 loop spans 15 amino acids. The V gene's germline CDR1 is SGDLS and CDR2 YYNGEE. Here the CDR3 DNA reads TGTGCCAGCAGCGTCCTGGGACAGAACCAAGAGACCCAGTACTTC. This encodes CASSVLGQNQETQYF.